This T cell receptor (beta chain) emerged from a study of T cells in Graves' hyperthyroidism and ophthalmopathy (dated by TCRdb to the late 2010s). In the study overall: Peripheral blood samples were taken at initial diagnosis, before any treatment was given. In addition, the study compared T-cell repertoires in thyroid tissue and in blood from five or six Graves' hyperthyroidism patients. Following sampling, methimazole starting at 30 mg daily was given to hyperthyroidism patients, and high-dose intravenous methylprednisolone was given to ophthalmopathy patients. For training and testing, the 100 or so patients in the discovery cohort were randomly divided in a 7:3 ratio. According to the paper, TCR Vbeta CDR3 sequencing was carried out on some 140 peripheral blood samples, which came from over 40 ophthalmopathy, 75 to 80 hyperthyroidism and approximately 17 progressor patients. A discovery cohort of roughly 100 patients, about 43 with Graves' ophthalmopathy and over 55 with stable Graves' hyperthyroidism, was used to find distinguishing TCR V-J signatures. Prospective prediction of ophthalmopathy was tested in an independent validation cohort of 18 to 20 hyperthyroidism patients and 15 to 17 patients who later progressed to ophthalmopathy. The full study reports these points: Most expanded thyroid clonotypes (frequency above 0.001) were also found in blood, which suggests that blood repertoires may mirror thyroid immune responses. No statistical method was used to set the sample size in advance, and investigators knew the group allocation. In validation, progression to ophthalmopathy was predicted by the model with 65% to 71% sensitivity and about 72% specificity, a median of 6.5 months before onset. A model built on a 13 V-J signature distinguished ophthalmopathy from stable hyperthyroidism, reaching 87.88% sensitivity and under 84% specificity in cross-validation and 80%/75% in testing.

Graves' hyperthyroidism was defined as stable when no progression to ophthalmopathy occurred over 18 months of follow-up. Hyperthyroidism patients were newly diagnosed, with disease duration under 2 months, and aged 18 to 65 years. Exclusion was applied to patients with uncontrolled infections, other autoimmune diseases, pregnancy or lactation. Diagnoses were established on the basis of clinical symptoms, serum thyroxine and TRAb, thyroid ultrasound, and orbital computed tomography. PBMCs were separated from 10 ml of fresh peripheral blood using Ficoll-Paque density gradient centrifugation. Total RNA was extracted with Trizol reagent, and quality was checked on an Agilent 2100 Bioanalyzer. This clonotype has at least ten counts. The antigen this receptor binds is unknown. No base-level quality is on record; no much larger clone is a single base apart. Taken from cysteine to phenylalanine, the CDR3 has 15 residues. The entry retains the CDR3 DNA only, 45 bases that are in frame from base 1. V and J are truncated by 3 bases and 4 bases respectively, leaving an intervening sequence of 13 bases. According to the germline V gene, CDR1 reads MDHEN and CDR2 reads SYDVKM.

TCR beta CDR3 regions were amplified from RNA transcripts. The TCR CDR3 was subjected to a first round of RT-PCR using the HTBI primer set and the Qiagen OneStep RT-PCR kit. A second multiplex PCR round built the libraries, followed by size selection and purification. Libraries were sequenced paired-end with 100 bp reads on an Illumina HiSeq2000. The authors processed their data as follows. SOAPnuke was used to process the raw data, throwing out any read that contained adapters or uncalled bases, had a mean Phred below 15, or lacked an exact constant-primer or identifier match. COPE v1.2.5 was used to merge the high-quality paired reads, and each unique nucleotide sequence was defined as a clonotype. MiTCR v1.1 was used to align clonotypes to the IMGT TRBV, TRBD and TRBJ reference segments. Analysis was restricted to V-J combinations with a frequency above 0.0001, which covered 99.2% of repertoires. A TCS score was defined as the ratio between F50 (clonal expansion) and ExV (chaos), using BLOSUM62-based TCRdist between CDR3 peptides within each V-J. Welch's t-statistics and random forest reduced some 510 V-J features to 10 to 15, which were used in a naive Bayes classifier (R e1071). TCRdb itself trimmed the public reads at Q25 with fastp, ran MiXCR and retained productive beta chains. Each entry is one CDR3 protein sequence, shown with its most common DNA and genes. The V and J calls shown here were made by TCRdb, not taken from the authors' results. The sample yields a few hundred thousand distinct CDR3 sequences; approximately 14% were counted once. Under 7.5% of the sample goes to the ten largest clones.

In this chain, TRBV28 is recombined with TRBJ1-5, with a tentative D gene TRBD1 over 5 matching bases. The TCR originated in a woman younger than 45 with Graves' hyperthyroidism. What was sequenced was blood. The CDR3 region: CASSFSGGVNQPQHF. The DNA sequence is given as TGTGCCAGCAGTTTTTCTGGGGGGGTGAATCAGCCCCAGCATTTT. Here the CDR3 is joined to the reference TRBV28 and TRBJ1-5 genes, and the full variable domain is: DVKVTQSSRYLVKRTGEKVFLECVQDMDHENMFWYRQDPGLGLRLIYFSYDVKMKEKGDIPEGYSVSREKKERFSLILESASTNQTSMYLCASSFSGGVNQPQHFGDGTRLSIL.